These T cell receptor beta chains were read from a single sample in a study of T cells after yellow fever vaccination. TCRdb re-analysed the 5' RACE reads in MiXCR, keeping a single row per CDR3 protein. This table holds about 510,000 distinct CDR3 sequences, about a fifth found once. Source: PBMCs, taken 20 to 25 days after the first yellow fever vaccination. The receptors come from a young man who received the YFV17D yellow fever vaccine. The CDR3 runs from the conserved cysteine through the conserved F or W. Each record gives: J gene, V gene, clone size, D gene, CDR3 protein, CDR3 DNA. D genes are given only for firm matches. Only part of the rows carry a size: once, few, many, or a class if the clone is expanded.

TRBJ2-1 TRBV5-1 few . CASSNYRDSNEQFF TGCGCCAGCAGCAACTACCGGGACTCCAATGAGCAGTTCTTC
TRBJ2-7 TRBV7-3 . TRBD1 CASSLRGQGADEQYF TGTGCCAGCAGCTTAAGGGGACAGGGGGCCGACGAGCAGTACTTC
TRBJ2-3 TRBV11-2 few . CASSRDTTTDTQYF TGTGCCAGCAGCCGGGACACCACCACAGATACGCAGTATTTT
TRBJ1-3 TRBV10-3 . . CAISVNREPSGNTIYF TGTGCCATCAGTGTTAACAGGGAACCCTCTGGAAACACCATATATTTT
TRBJ2-2 TRBV6-5 . . CASTPGGGELFF TGTGCCAGCACCCCCGGAGGCGGGGAGCTGTTTTTT
TRBJ2-5 TRBV5-1 few . CASSLDRVDETQYF TGCGCCAGCAGCTTGGACAGGGTCGATGAGACCCAGTACTTC
TRBJ2-3 TRBV4-3 few . CASSLTGPQTSTDTQYF TGCGCCAGCAGCCTTACCGGGCCACAAACTAGCACAGATACGCAGTATTTT
TRBJ2-1 TRBV12-3/TRBV12-4 . . CASSPGQHYNEQFF TGTGCCAGCAGTCCTGGACAGCACTACAATGAGCAGTTCTTC
TRBJ2-2 TRBV7-2 few . CASSPSVGADSGELFF TGTGCCAGCAGCCCGAGTGTAGGGGCGGATTCGGGGGAGCTGTTTTTT
TRBJ1-6 TRBV6-2/TRBV6-3 . . CASSYGARNLHF TGTGCCAGCAGTTACGGGGCGAGGAACCTCCACTTT
TRBJ1-1 TRBV11-2 . TRBD1 CASSRGTGHTEAFF TGTGCCAGCAGCCGAGGGACAGGCCACACTGAAGCTTTCTTT
TRBJ2-1 TRBV21-1 . . CASSSPSSDKQETSSYNEQFF TGTGCCAGCAGCAGCCCCTCATCAGACAAACAGGAAACGAGCTCCTACAATGAGCAGTTCTTC
TRBJ2-3 TRBV7-2 . TRBD2 CASSLARGDVTDTQYF TGTGCCAGCAGCTTAGCACGGGGGGATGTCACAGATACGCAGTATTTT
TRBJ1-2 TRBV21-1 few . CASSKVGRGLFEGYTF TGTGCCAGCAGCAAAGTCGGCAGGGGGCTTTTCGAAGGCTACACCTTC
TRBJ1-1 TRBV12-5 few TRBD1 CASGLGQGLNTEAFF TGTGCTAGTGGTTTGGGACAGGGCTTGAACACTGAAGCTTTCTTT
TRBJ2-1 TRBV15 many . CATSRIHNEQFF TGTGCCACCAGCAGAATTCACAATGAGCAGTTCTTC
TRBJ1-6 TRBV7-3 few . CASSALGGLYSPLHF TGTGCCAGCAGCGCCCTGGGTGGGCTTTATTCACCCCTCCACTTT
TRBJ2-5 TRBV6-2/TRBV6-3 few TRBD2 CAGAVGLADQETQYF TGTGCCGGTGCGGTTGGACTAGCGGACCAAGAGACCCAGTACTTC
TRBJ2-5 TRBV5-1 . . CASRPDALARPETQYF TGCGCCAGCAGACCCGACGCACTAGCTCGCCCAGAGACCCAGTACTTC
TRBJ2-3 TRBV10-3 few . CAISDEGRITDTQYF TGTGCCATCAGTGATGAGGGGCGCATCACAGATACGCAGTATTTT
TRBJ2-7 TRBV6-2/TRBV6-3 . TRBD1 CASSQEQGDEQYF TGTGCCAGCAGTCAAGAGCAGGGGGACGAGCAGTACTTC
TRBJ1-1 TRBV11-1 few TRBD1 CASSSLTGSGTEAFF TGTGCCAGCAGCTCTTTGACAGGGAGTGGCACTGAAGCTTTCTTT
TRBJ2-1 TRBV12-3/TRBV12-4 few . CASSLFPNEQFF TGTGCCAGCAGTTTATTCCCTAATGAGCAGTTCTTC
TRBJ1-3 TRBV7-2 few . CASSLEVPFSGNTIYF TGTGCCAGCAGCTTAGAGGTCCCGTTCTCTGGAAACACCATATATTTT
TRBJ2-4 TRBV5-1 . TRBD2 CASSLDNGGAKNIQYF TGCGCCAGCAGCTTGGATAACGGGGGGGCCAAAAACATTCAGTACTTC
TRBJ1-1 TRBV7-9 few . CASSLKSDTEAFF TGTGCCAGCAGCTTAAAATCTGACACTGAAGCTTTCTTT
TRBJ1-6 TRBV9 . . CASSGGGGRGSPLHF TGTGCCAGCAGCGGAGGGGGGGGGCGCGGTTCACCCCTCCACTTT
TRBJ1-5 TRBV3-1 few . CASSQGGGESQPQHF TGTGCCAGCAGCCAAGGGGGGGGGGAGTCTCAGCCCCAGCATTTT
TRBJ2-1 TRBV5-1 . TRBD2 CPSSLVTSGGNANEQFF TGCCCCAGCAGCTTAGTGACTAGCGGGGGAAACGCAAATGAGCAGTTCTTC
TRBJ2-2 TRBV6-1 . TRBD1 CASRDRGGGELFF TGTGCCAGCCGGGACAGGGGAGGCGGGGAGCTGTTTTTT
TRBJ2-5 TRBV28 few . CASSLTKTQETQYF TGTGCCAGCAGCCTAACAAAGACCCAAGAGACCCAGTACTTC
TRBJ2-1 TRBV7-3 . . CASSPSSGYNEQFF TGTGCCAGCAGCCCCTCGTCGGGGTACAATGAGCAGTTCTTC
TRBJ1-5 TRBV6-2/TRBV6-3 . . CASSYSIQPQHF TGTGCCAGCAGTTACTCGATCCAGCCCCAGCATTTT
TRBJ2-5 TRBV27 . TRBD2 CASKEGTSAIQETQYF TGTGCCAGCAAGGAGGGGACTAGCGCGATCCAAGAGACCCAGTACTTC
TRBJ1-5 TRBV6-5 few . CAAVPQAAGSQPQHF TGTGCCGCCGTCCCACAGGCGGCGGGTAGTCAGCCCCAGCATTTT
TRBJ2-2 TRBV24-1 . . CATSDLDFFGELFF TGTGCCACCAGTGATTTGGACTTCTTCGGGGAGCTGTTTTTT
TRBJ2-6 TRBV3-1 . . CASSQDISGANVLTF TGTGCCAGCAGCCAAGATATCTCTGGGGCCAACGTCCTGACTTTC
TRBJ2-4 TRBV6-1 few TRBD1 CASRLTGAGNIQYF TGTGCCAGCAGGTTGACAGGGGCAGGAAACATTCAGTACTTC
TRBJ2-2 TRBV19 . . CASTSWERTGELFF TGTGCCAGTACTTCCTGGGAGCGGACCGGGGAGCTGTTTTTT
TRBJ2-5 TRBV6-5 many TRBD1 CASGNRGPSFSQETQYF TGTGCCAGCGGCAACAGGGGGCCGTCTTTTTCCCAAGAGACCCAGTACTTC
TRBJ2-1 TRBV6-5 few . CASSNTLEQERFF TGTGCCAGCAGTAATACTCTAGAGCAGGAACGGTTCTTC